This TCR beta chain emerged from a study of T cells in narcolepsy. Assay: immunoSEQ multiplex PCR; the TCRdb copy retains only in-frame clones and omits some. The table records about 17,000 clones, around 84% of them present only once. Whole-study findings and limits: Some memory CD4+ repertoires had no autoreactive clone sequences.

Germline V gene data show CDR1 as SGHRS and CDR2 as YFSETQ. The CDR3 covers 18 residues. Trimming took 4 bases from V and 0 from J; bases not matched to a gene: 13. Comment on this clone: The antigen is unknown.

The TCR comes from a human donor in good health. Material for sequencing was memory (CD45RA-) CD4+ T cells from blood. The chain uses TRBV5-1 and TRBJ1-5, with 7 bases identical to TRBD1. This chain's CDR3 is CASSQRPGTEFSNQPQHF. Here the CDR3 DNA reads TGCGCCAGCAGCCAACGACCCGGGACAGAGTTTAGCAATCAGCCCCAGCATTTT.